In this sample, the clone carrying this T cell receptor beta chain turned up a few times. The target antigen is unknown. This entry comes from a study of cytomegalovirus exposure and HLA in healthy donors. 60 Vbeta and 13 Jbeta primers were used in PCR. The method was immunoSEQ multiplex PCR; TCRdb's version includes in-frame clones alone and lacks a portion of them. This table has hundreds of thousands of clones, about 75% appearing once. The V gene lost 5 bases and the J gene lost 9 bases, with 16 bases spanning the gap. The CDR3 consists of 13 residues. From germline, CDR1 is MNHEY and CDR2 SMNVEV (reference sequence). Study conclusions and caveats: Judged likely to be a sequencing artifact was a cluster of highly shared sequence variants. By a later analysis, the bulk of CMV-associated TCR beta chains appeared HLA-restricted. Several of the most significant clusters were apparently associated with common viral pathogens in a later analysis. Researchers catalogued 150 or so TCR beta chains as cytomegalovirus-associated.

This TCR derives from a female donor in good health and CMV-seronegative. Sequenced: PBMCs. The chain employs TRBV27 and TRBJ1-1; D remains unclear. As DNA, the CDR3 is TGTGCCAGCAGTCTCCCGGTGTCCGTTAAAGCTTTCTTT. It translates to CASSLPVSVKAFF.